This T cell receptor beta chain originates from a study of cytomegalovirus exposure and HLA in healthy donors (dated by TCRdb to 2015 to 2018). Turning to the overall study: An earlier analysis of roughly 570 of the donors reported around 280 Gb of sequence data and 117 million unique TCR beta sequences obtained from around 180 million T cells. A later analysis re-analyzed previously published TCR beta repertoires from approximately 670 donors and added high-resolution HLA genotyping to study TCR occurrence patterns. The number of donors typed differed by locus, with about 629-640 for A, B, C, DRB1 and DQB1, around 500 for DQA1, 600 to 610 for DPA1, and over 400 for DPB1. The study profiled the T cell repertoires of some 610 subjects by immunosequencing and related them to cytomegalovirus serostatus. Alongside the repertoire data, information on donor age, sex, ethnicity and CMV serostatus was compiled. A separate validation cohort of 100 to 150 different subjects was used in addition to the roughly 700-subject first cohort. To predict cytomegalovirus infection status, the study brought together high-throughput TCR immunosequencing, statistical association of individual TCRs with disease status, and machine learning. The genetic ancestry cluster associated with self-reported Caucasian donors included roughly 84% of the 300 to 400 genotyped donors. A handful of DR-DQ haplotypes were handled as single units for association and clustering because linkage in the cohort was strong. About 300 gigabases of sequencing data and 70 million to 95 million unique TCR sequences made up an early release that covered roughly 670 HLA-typed donors. Among roughly 400 genotyped donors of the cohort, an average of around 240,000 unique TCR beta nucleotide sequences were sequenced per donor, roughly a sixth of them non-productive. An earlier analysis of about 620 of the donors applied high-throughput TCR beta sequencing to assess whether each TCR beta V gene segment acted as functional or pseudogenic. The study was designed to test whether signatures of past pathogen exposure could be identified by cataloging public T cell receptors. A later genetic analysis used genome-wide SNP genotypes for about 60% of the roughly 670 donors, treating that subset as a discovery cohort. Rather than using new phenotypic data, the later analysis identified candidate immune exposures from TCR beta sequences and from how often those sequences occurred across donors. HLA typing included class I and class II loci at four-digit resolution. Every repertoire in the discovery cohort had been generated on one and the same sequencing platform. General study outcomes and caveats: Most TCR sequences were observed very rarely across donors, whereas some public TCRs were present in many individuals. The classifier was reported to diagnose cytomegalovirus status with high specificity and sensitivity in both the original and validation cohorts. A further reported finding was that TCR beta sequences accurately predicted the HLA-A and HLA-B alleles for most subjects in the first cohort. In a later analysis, most CMV-associated TCR beta chains were found to appear HLA-restricted, with HLA associations seemingly driven largely by CMV exposure. Correlated functional status among segregating V segments might be attributable to linkage disequilibrium, but an unknown experimental factor could not be ruled out. According to a later genetic analysis, donors in an Asian-associated ancestry cluster had fewer N-insertions in productive TCRs than the approximately 650-donor mean. Because HLA typing was missing for some donors at each locus, association tests included only the typed subset. The earlier analysis of some 560 of the donors excluded some 15 rarely observed V segments, including chromosome 9 orphons, because counts were too low. A later analysis reported that several top co-occurrence clusters appeared linked to parvovirus B19, influenza, CMV and Epstein-Barr virus. In a later analysis, the rate of TCR association differed among HLA loci, with DRB1 alleles having the most associated TCRs and HLA-C alleles having the fewest. The only immune exposure information available for the cohort was CMV serostatus. Sequencing depth was assumed to be roughly uniform across donors in the presence/absence analyses, though that assumption may not hold. A total of roughly 160 TCR beta chains were listed by the study as associated with cytomegalovirus. An association between a missense DCLRE1C variant and V-gene and J-gene trimming of TCR beta chains was found in a later genetic analysis and replicated in an independent cohort. Three of the identified cytomegalovirus-associated TCR beta chains were confirmed in vitro to be specific for cytomegalovirus antigens. A group of highly shared sequence variants was considered likely to be a technical artifact of the sequencing pipeline. Some IMGT-functional V segments, including TRBV6-2 and TRBV6-3, could not be distinguished by the 87-base-pair reads and were therefore excluded. In an earlier analysis of approximately 590 of the donors, most TCR beta V segments appeared in productive rearrangements about 90% or about 30% of the time, broadly matching IMGT annotations. It was suggested by the authors that the approach could potentially be generalized to other disease states and immunological phenotypes. Specific HLA alleles were associated with roughly 17,000 TCR beta sequences at a false discovery rate of 0.05 in a later analysis. Assigning TCR associations to individual alleles was difficult when HLA alleles, especially DR and DQ, strongly co-occurred. Only TCR beta chains were sequenced in this cohort, and the absence of alpha or paired-chain data limited detectable features. Compared with equally common non-associated chains, HLA-associated TCR beta chains in a later analysis were more clonally expanded and had lower generation probabilities.

Libraries were made using the immunoSEQ multiplex PCR assay. The multiplex PCR relied on a mix of 60 forward primers for TCR Vbeta segments and 13 reverse primers for TCR Jbeta segments. Amplification of the CDR3 region of rearranged TCR beta genes was performed with a multiplex PCR assay on genomic DNA. On the Illumina HiSeq System, the amplified TCR beta libraries were sequenced as 87-base-pair reads. The study's processing was this. In a later analysis, tens of millions of unique TCR beta chains were counted across the 690 or so repertoires, and about 9.9 million of these chains were shared by at least two donors. Raw reads were error-corrected and collapsed into unique sequences with a nearest-neighbor algorithm that merged closely related sequences to remove PCR and sequencing errors. V, D and J gene segments were assigned by aligning CDR3 sequences to IMGT reference sequences. For a sequence to be retained, at least a six-nucleotide match to both a V gene segment and a J gene segment was required. A rearrangement counted as productive if the CDR3 had no stop codons and remained in frame with V and J, and every other rearrangement counted as non-productive. Following IMGT convention, CDR3 was defined as the stretch from the second conserved V-encoded cysteine up to the conserved J-encoded phenylalanine. Sequences without an unambiguous match to a single V gene segment were excluded from the earlier analysis of over 500 of the donors. In an earlier analysis of 587 of the donors, V segments were called functional above 56.7% productive rearrangements and were called segregating when the between-donor standard deviation exceeded 5%. To diagnose cytomegalovirus status from the catalog of TCR beta chain sequences, a statistical classification framework was built. V and J gene assignment, in a later analysis, came from comparing TCR nucleotide sequences with IMGT/GENE-DB human TR gene sequences. A later analysis assigned CDR3 sequences and most-parsimonious VDJ recombination scenarios with the TCRdist pipeline. In a later analysis, each TCR beta chain was defined by its CDR3 amino acid sequence together with its V-gene family, and reads lacking a unique V-gene family were excluded. To address suspected cross-contamination and a sequencing artifact, a later analysis removed under 600 highly shared, low-generation-probability nucleotide sequences. For each public chain, a later analysis derived a clonal expansion index from normalized ranks of inferred template counts within each repertoire. A later analysis computed generation probabilities with a VDJ recombination model fitted to out-of-frame rearrangements, and checked the results against IGoR. A later analysis scored TCR-TCR, TCR-HLA and TCR-CMV co-occurrence with hypergeometric tests, applying a repertoire-size bias correction to TCR pairs. To estimate false discovery rates, a later analysis permuted the HLA or CMV assignments 20 times. In a later analysis, co-occurring TCRs were grouped using DBSCAN, with TCRdist sequence similarity added in when clustering inside HLA-allele-positive subsets. Repertoires with fewer than 30,000 or more than 120,000 public chains, plus five repertoires with anomalous nucleotide sharing, were excluded from co-occurrence clustering. TCRdb re-hosts the immuneACCESS table, in-frame sequences only. Its copies lack some clones; in the studies checked, an unresolved V gene accounts for under half of them, and the cause for the rest is not known. V and J calls and clone size come straight from that table; D and trimming were deduced from the DNA. In this sample the table shows around 150,000 clones, 60% to 80% of which occur a single time. Of the sample, less than 2.5% is held by the ten largest clones.

The germline V end is reduced by 0 bases and the J end by 2 bases; junction bases left unmatched: 3. For CDR1 and CDR2, the germline V gene lists SGDLS and YYNGEE. Taken from cysteine to phenylalanine, the CDR3 has 15 residues. Only CDR3 DNA is held: 45 bases, read in frame from base 1. As for this clone: What antigen it recognizes has not been identified. There are no base qualities to consult, and no much larger clone falls within one base.

The cohort was made up of about 670 healthy bone marrow donors. At the time of sampling, all cohort members were nominally healthy, though unrecorded immune exposures were likely present. The donor tested CMV seropositive and was one of the 289 seropositive cohort members. A peripheral blood sample was collected from each donor, and TCR beta sequencing was performed on peripheral blood mononuclear cells. Genomic DNA was extracted from the blood cell samples with the Qiagen DNeasy Blood Extraction Kit. What was sequenced was PBMCs. This TCR came from a man between 45 and 60 years old in good health and CMV-seropositive. Here the chain combines TRBV9 and TRBJ2-7; TRBD2 fits 9 bases in the junction. In nucleotides, the sequence is TGTGCCAGCAGCGTAGAAGCGGGGGGTACCTACGAGCAGTACTTC. The translation is CASSVEAGGTYEQYF.